This TCR beta chain is from a study of T cells after somatic rescue of genetic block. Germline V gives CDR1 MDHEN, CDR2 SYDVKM. V was clipped by 5 bases and J by 10 bases, with 15 bases between them. CDR3 length: 13 amino acids. Assay used: immunoSEQ multiplex PCR; TCRdb lists only in-frame clones, some missing. In the table there are 70,000 to 95,000 clones, around 89% of which are singletons. Sample: peripheral blood mononuclear cells (PBMCs). The chain uses TRBV28 and TRBJ2-1; possible D gene TRBD2, 6 bases. The sequence came from a woman younger than 30. CDR3 sequence: CASSHTVGGEQFF. CDR3 coding DNA: TGTGCCAGCAGTCACACCGTTGGGGGGGAGCAGTTCTTC.